The T cell receptor beta chain under discussion was sequenced for a study of T-cell reconstitution after alpha-beta-depleted transplantation in children. Study-level results: At the one-year point after transplant, T-cell counts and TCRbeta diversity were found to come mostly from T cells that had been newly produced. Roughly two months post-transplant, alpha-beta T cells reportedly originated from several hundred graft clones that had expanded. Elevated TCRbeta diversity at day 60 was traced, in some patients, to surviving recipient T cells and thymic progenitors.

Molecular barcoding with unique molecular identifiers was used for the TCRbeta library. From the PCR reads, TCRdb called clonotypes with MiXCR, one entry per CDR3 protein. The sample has 90,000 to 100,000 distinct CDR3 sequences; about 25% are singletons. The CDR3 is 15 amino acids. V was pared by 3 bases and J by 7 bases, with 8 bases of the junction left unmatched. Per the germline V gene, CDR1 is LGHDT and CDR2 is YNNKEL (reference sequence). This clonotype appeared many times. Its antigen remains unidentified. The J gene is TRBJ2-3, the V gene TRBV3-1, with 9 bases lining up with TRBD2. This clonotype was obtained from a boy aged 2-9 years with acute lymphoblastic leukemia, due to receive a stem cell transplant. This sample comprised PBMCs, obtained before TCRalphabeta/CD19-depleted stem cell transplant. In DNA, the CDR3 is TGTGCCAGCAGCCACTCCGCGGGAGGGCCAAATACGCAGTATTTT. Encoded protein: CASSHSAGGPNTQYF.